Listed below are T cell receptor beta chains from one sample, sequenced in a study of radiation and T cells in renal cell carcinoma. Some clones are missing from TCRdb's copy, which holds only in-frame ones; the method was immunoSEQ multiplex PCR. The sample includes 45,000 to 65,000 clones, around 80% of them seen just once. The sample in question was blood, obtained from a patient whose treatment included radiotherapy and nephrectomy. The receptor source for this set is a man aged 55 to 70 with renal cell carcinoma. Both conserved end residues are part of each CDR3. The order of the fields is J gene, V gene, CDR3 length, D gene, CDR3 protein, CDR3 DNA. D genes are given only for firm matches.

TRBJ2-1	TRBV5-8	15	TRBD2	CASSLASGRANEQFF	TGTGCCAGCAGCTTGGCTAGCGGGAGGGCGAATGAGCAGTTCTTC
TRBJ2-3	TRBV5-1	16	-	CASSPGQSSSTDTQYF	TGCGCCAGCAGCCCTGGACAGAGCTCGAGCACAGATACGCAGTATTTT
TRBJ2-3	TRBV28	14	TRBD2	CASRDSGRTDTQYF	TGTGCCAGCCGTGATAGCGGGAGAACAGATACGCAGTATTTT
TRBJ2-2	TRBV6-5	14	-	CASSYVRETGELFF	TGTGCCAGCAGTTATGTCAGGGAAACCGGGGAGCTGTTTTTT
TRBJ1-2	TRBV6-6	15	-	CASSYSLTGTEGYTF	TGTGCCAGCAGTTACTCCCTAACAGGTACCGAAGGCTACACCTTC
TRBJ1-1	TRBV7-9	14	TRBD1	CASSLTGSNTEAFF	TGTGCCAGCAGCTTGACAGGGTCAAACACTGAAGCTTTCTTT
TRBJ2-5	TRBV19	15	-	CASSKAGVWQETQYF	TGTGCCAGTAGTAAGGCAGGGGTATGGCAAGAGACCCAGTACTTC
TRBJ1-1	TRBV7-9	13	-	CASSWNENTEAFF	TGTGCCAGCAGCTGGAACGAGAACACTGAAGCTTTCTTT
TRBJ2-2	TRBV4-1	17	TRBD2	CASSQDGLAENTGELFF	TGCGCCAGCAGCCAAGATGGGCTAGCGGAGAACACCGGGGAGCTGTTTTTT
TRBJ2-5	TRBV9	14	-	CASSAPEDQETQYF	TGTGCCAGCAGCGCCCCCGAGGACCAAGAGACCCAGTACTTC
TRBJ2-3	TRBV7-2	16	TRBD2	CASSLVSGGALNTQYF	TGTGCCAGCAGCTTAGTCAGCGGGGGGGCTTTGAATACGCAGTATTTT
TRBJ2-1	TRBV28	15	-	CASTPPSGRISEQFF	TGTGCCAGCACCCCGCCCAGCGGGCGGATAAGTGAGCAGTTCTTC